This T cell receptor (beta chain) was recovered during a study of CD8 T cells in ankylosing spondylitis. The study, taken as a whole, reports: Matched synovial fluid from ankylosing spondylitis patients was reported to be enriched for disease-linked clones. It appeared that ankylosing spondylitis blood was characterized by a TCR beta motif of under ten highly homologous variants.

This clonotype has only a few counts. Its antigen is undetermined. Generation of TCR beta libraries employed quantitative 5'-RACE incorporating molecular barcodes. One entry per CDR3 protein, called by TCRdb with MiXCR from the 5' RACE reads. The sample shows approximately 500,000 distinct CDR3 sequences, 12% of them seen only once. The source is a male donor with ankylosing spondylitis. The source material was blood, either unsorted or a sorted T cell fraction (not recorded which).

The chain's CDR3 is CASRPGQGSLREYSPLHF. The CDR3 nucleotides read TGCGCCAGCAGACCGGGACAGGGGAGTTTGCGGGAGTATTCACCCCTCCACTTT. The rearrangement joins TRBV5-1 to TRBJ1-6, with 10 bases lining up with TRBD1. The CDR3 loop spans 18 amino acids. Germline V gives CDR1 SGHRS, CDR2 YFSETQ. After removal of 5 bases from V and 8 bases from J, the junction contained 16 bases not matched to a gene.